This T cell receptor beta chain was sequenced in a study of regulatory T cells in long-lasting Graves disease. The study's findings and limits: Less diverse TCR repertoires were seen in persistent Graves' patients than in newly diagnosed ones. More public clonotypes were shared by persistent patients (fewer than 3,000) than by new patients (about 970). Segments TRBV28, TRBJ1-2 and TRBJ2-5 showed preferential usage in persistent disease.

The germline V gene encodes CDR1 MNHNS and CDR2 SASEGT. Trimming removed 6 bases from V and 5 bases from J; junction bases left unmatched: 15. There are 17 residues in the CDR3. The sample's time point: persistent/refractory GD, antithyroid drugs over 5 years with positive TRAb. The authors made the TCR library using RNA they extracted from PBMCs. CDR3 regions were amplified by Arm-PCR using iRepertoire HTBI primers to build TCR beta libraries. Under the authors' procedure: Spanning all samples, the identified segments comprised approximately 57 TRBV and 14 to 15 TRBJ. TCRdb used MiXCR to reprocess the multiplex PCR reads, holding one entry per CDR3 protein. The V and J calls and clone size come from TCRdb's table, not from the authors' own analysis. Of roughly 500,000 distinct CDR3 sequences in the sample, 20% to 25% were seen once. There are a few counts of this clonotype. Its antigen remains unknown.

The sample here was peripheral blood mononuclear cells (PBMCs), taken when the disease was refractory, from a patient treated with antithyroid drugs. The chain uses TRBV6-1 and TRBJ2-2; 7 nucleotides agree with TRBD1. The receptor comes from a female donor with Graves disease. For the CDR3, the DNA is TGTGCCAGCAGATTAAGATCTAGACAGGGAAGGACCGGGGAGCTGTTTTTT. Translating it yields CASRLRSRQGRTGELFF.